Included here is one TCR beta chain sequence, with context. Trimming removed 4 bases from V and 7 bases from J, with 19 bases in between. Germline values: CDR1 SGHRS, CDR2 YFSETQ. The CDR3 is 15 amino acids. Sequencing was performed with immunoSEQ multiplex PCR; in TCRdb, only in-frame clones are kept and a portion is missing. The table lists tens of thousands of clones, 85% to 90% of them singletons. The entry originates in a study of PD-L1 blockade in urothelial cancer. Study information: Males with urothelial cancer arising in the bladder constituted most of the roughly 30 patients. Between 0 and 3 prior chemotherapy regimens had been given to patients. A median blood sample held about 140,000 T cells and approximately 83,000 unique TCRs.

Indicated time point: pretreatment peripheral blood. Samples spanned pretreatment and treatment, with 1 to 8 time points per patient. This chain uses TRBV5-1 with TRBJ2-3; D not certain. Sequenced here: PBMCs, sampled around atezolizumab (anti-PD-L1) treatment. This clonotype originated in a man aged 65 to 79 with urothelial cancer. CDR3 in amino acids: CASSVMTSSINTQYF. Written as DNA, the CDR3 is TGCGCCAGCAGCGTCATGACAAGTTCGATCAATACGCAGTATTTT.